This T cell receptor (beta chain) is drawn from a study of blood T cell repertoires in COVID-19. V was pared by 0 bases and J by 7 bases, with 11 bases between. Per the germline V gene, CDR1 is SGDLS and CDR2 is YYNGEE. There are 15 residues in the CDR3. The assay was immunoSEQ multiplex PCR, and TCRdb's table has in-frame clones only and misses some. The sample lists 250,000 to 350,000 clones, roughly 84% occurring once. The receptor's source is a human donor with COVID-19, enrolled during active disease. The donor label of this sample is uncertain. Sequencing used peripheral blood. V usage is TRBV9 and J usage is TRBJ1-6; weak D call: TRBD1 (6 bases). The CDR3 here is CASSVAGGLNSPLHF. CDR3 bases: TGTGCCAGCAGCGTAGCCGGGGGGCTCAATTCACCCCTCCACTTT.